A single sample is the source of the 26 T cell receptor beta chains below, sequenced in a study of shared T cell receptors in the human thymus. The table came from immunoSEQ multiplex PCR; TCRdb's copy has only in-frame clones and leaves some out. The sample shows hundreds of thousands of clones, roughly 74% of them seen only once. These data also featured in a second study, about human thymus T cells.

What was sequenced was thymocytes. The source is a boy less than two years old with a congenital heart defect.

This clone has just a few counts. The chain couples TRBV10-2 to TRBJ1-1; no clear D gene. Germline CDR1 and CDR2: WSHSY and SAAADI. The V and J ends lost 7 bases and 4 bases respectively, with 13 bases between them. This CDR3 is 13 amino acids long. The CDR3: CASTMQRSTEAFF. DNA for the CDR3: TGCGCCAGCACCATGCAAAGGAGCACTGAAGCTTTCTTT.

V gene TRBV11-2 combines with J gene TRBJ2-7, with D perhaps matching TRBD1 (5 bases). Germline loops: CDR1 SGHAT, CDR2 FQNNGV. V lost 3 bases to trimming and J lost 0 bases, with 9 bases between them. This CDR3 contains 14 residues. The CDR3, as DNA: TGTGCCAGCAGCTTCGACACAGGCTCCTACGAGCAGTACTTC. It encodes CASSFDTGSYEQYF. The complete variable domain, with remaining parts taken from reference TRBV11-2 and TRBJ2-7, reads EAGVAQSPRYKIIEKRQSVAFWCNPISGHATLYWYQQILGQGPKLLIQFQNNGVVDDSQLPKDRFSAERLKGVDSTLKIQPAKLEDSAVYLCASSFDTGSYEQYFGPGTRLTVT.

J is TRBJ2-3 and V is TRBV30; TRBD2 is a possible D gene (5 bases). CDR1 is GTSNPN and CDR2 is SVGIG in the germline V gene (reference sequence). The CDR3 consists of 12 residues. The V gene lost 8 bases and the J gene lost 0 bases, with 9 bases spanning the gap. This chain's CDR3 is CAEGTSTDTQYF. CDR3 nucleotide sequence: TGTGCCGAGGGTACTAGCACAGATACGCAGTATTTT.

The CDR3 DNA sequence: TGTGCCAGTAGGCCCGACAGGGCGAACTACGAGCAGTACTTC. It yields the protein CASRPDRANYEQYF. The V gene is TRBV19, the J gene TRBJ2-7; 7 bases match TRBD1. The CDR3 is made up of 14 amino acids. The V gene's germline CDR1 is LNHDA and CDR2 SQIVND (reference sequence). Trimming removed 6 bases from V and 3 bases from J; junction bases left unmatched: 8.

J is TRBJ2-7 and V is TRBV12-1; the DNA was not used to check the table's D call, TRBD2. TRBV12-1 is a pseudogene. The CDR3 length is 18 residues. CDR3 DNA: TGTGCCAGCAGCCAACAAAGTGCTAGCGGGAGAACTTTGGGCGAGCAGTACTTC. Protein sequence: CASSQQSASGRTLGEQYF.

V and J are TRBV11-3 and TRBJ1-3; TRBD1 is a possible D gene (6 bases). Germline CDR1 is SGHNT and CDR2 is YENEEA. This CDR3 is 16 amino acids long. V was trimmed by 8 bases and J by 4 bases, leaving 21 bases between them. In nucleotides, the CDR3 is TGTGCCAGCGGGCCACCTCGGGGGGGCACAGGAAACACCATATATTTT. This encodes CASGPPRGGTGNTIYF.

The V gene is TRBV9, the J gene TRBJ2-3, with a tentative D call TRBD2 (6 bases). Germline V CDR1 and CDR2: SGDLS, YYNGEE. The V end lost 0 bases, the J end lost 1 base, and 12 bases lay between the germline ends. The CDR3 totals 16 residues. CDR3 coding DNA: TGTGCCAGCAGCGTAGCCTCGGGAGTTGGCACAGATACGCAGTATTTT. This gives the protein CASSVASGVGTDTQYF.

The CDR3 here is CSVVATGSRGYTF. The CDR3 DNA is TGCAGCGTTGTGGCCACAGGGTCTCGCGGCTACACCTTC. The chain combines TRBV29-1 with TRBJ1-2, with D perhaps matching TRBD1 (6 bases). CDR3 length: 13 residues. Trimming shortened V by 4 bases and J by 8 bases, and 17 bases separated the two germline ends. The germline V gene has CDR1 SQVTM and CDR2 ANQGSEA. Complete variable domain (other parts from reference TRBV29-1 and TRBJ1-2): SAVISQKPSRDICQRGTSLTIQCQVDSQVTMMFWYRQQPGQSLTLIATANQGSEATYESGFVIDKFPISRPNLTFSTLTVSNMSPEDSSIYLCSVVATGSRGYTFGSGTRLTVV.

The chain joins TRBV28 to TRBJ2-1, with TRBD2 matching over 14 bases. This CDR3 comprises 17 residues. With 5 bases clipped from V and 6 bases from J, the junction kept 9 bases outside the gene matches. Germline CDR1 and CDR2: MDHEN and SYDVKM. The CDR3 here is CASSPWTSGRNPNEQFF. The CDR3 DNA reads as TGTGCCAGCAGTCCCTGGACTAGCGGGAGGAACCCCAATGAGCAGTTCTTC.

This clone appeared a few times. This rearrangement joins TRBV11-1 to TRBJ2-7, with 8 bases matching TRBD1. Losses at the gene ends were 5 bases for V and 5 bases for J; bases not matched to a gene: 5. Germline values: CDR1 SGHAT, CDR2 FQDESV (reference sequence). CDR3 length: 13 residues. CDR3 nucleotide sequence: TGTGCCAGCAGCCCGGGACAGGCCAACGAGCAGTACTTC. Amino acids: CASSPGQANEQYF.

The chain uses TRBV4-1 and TRBJ2-1; TRBD2 aligns across 8 bases. Looked up from germline, CDR1 is MGHRA and CDR2 is YSYEKL. Trimming took 4 bases from V and 5 from J; bases not matched to a gene: 10. The CDR3 runs to 16 residues. The CDR3 is CASSRATSGANNEQFF. The CDR3 DNA reads as TGCGCCAGCAGCCGTGCCACTAGCGGAGCTAACAATGAGCAGTTCTTC.

This chain links TRBV28 with TRBJ2-7; the D gene is possibly TRBD1 (5 bases). The V end was cut by 6 bases, the J end by 2 bases, with 14 bases between. The CDR3 has 14 residues. Germline values: CDR1 MDHEN, CDR2 SYDVKM. CDR3 DNA: TGTGCCAGCAGCCACCACCAGGACACCTACGAGCAGTACTTC. This codes for CASSHHQDTYEQYF.

This rearrangement joins TRBV25-1 to TRBJ2-1, with 11 bases that match TRBD1. Germline CDR1 is MGHDK and CDR2 is SYGVNS. V was clipped by 1 base and J by 4 bases; unmatched bases: 3. This CDR3 contains 16 residues. CDR3 bases: TGTGCCAGCAGTGAATCGGGACAGGGGGGTTACAATGAGCAGTTCTTC. Translation: CASSESGQGGYNEQFF.

The chain carries TRBV7-2 and TRBJ2-7; 7 nucleotides align to TRBD2. V gave up 3 bases and J gave up 6 bases; unmatched junction bases: 8. In germline, CDR1 is SGHTA, CDR2 FQGNSA. This CDR3 has 14 amino acids. The CDR3, as DNA: TGTGCCAGCAGCTTGGAGCGGGAAAGGGGCGAGCAGTACTTC. This translates into CASSLERERGEQYF.

This chain connects TRBV5-4 to TRBJ2-2, with TRBD2 matching over 8 bases. V was pared by 4 bases and J by 1 base, with 6 bases of the junction left unmatched. Germline-derived CDR1 and CDR2 are SGHNT and YYREEE (reference sequence). The CDR3 length is 16 residues. The CDR3 sequence: CASSPSGRGNTGELFF. The CDR3 DNA reads TGTGCCAGCAGCCCAAGCGGGAGAGGGAACACCGGGGAGCTGTTTTTT.

This clone was recorded only once. V and J are TRBV9 and TRBJ2-1, with a tentative D call TRBD1 (6 bases). V was clipped by 4 bases and J by 0 bases, with 14 bases between them. The germline V gene encodes CDR1 SGDLS and CDR2 YYNGEE. The CDR3 length is 16 residues. CDR3 sequence: CASSPKTGSSYNEQFF. The CDR3 DNA follows: TGTGCCAGCAGCCCAAAGACAGGTAGCTCCTACAATGAGCAGTTCTTC.

J is TRBJ2-3 and V is TRBV28; TRBD2 matches 9 bases. The CDR3 is made up of 16 amino acids. V trimming: 3 bases; J trimming: 3 bases; junction bases outside the gene matches: 7. Germline loops: CDR1 MDHEN, CDR2 SYDVKM. As DNA, the CDR3 is TGTGCCAGCAGTTTGGGGCGGGAGGGGGGAACAGATACGCAGTATTTT. It translates to CASSLGREGGTDTQYF.

J is TRBJ2-2 and V is TRBV27, with TRBD1 matching 7 bases. V lost 8 bases, J lost 2 bases, and 8 bases stayed unmatched. From germline, CDR1 is MNHEY and CDR2 SMNVEV (reference sequence). The CDR3 totals 15 residues. CDR3 in amino acids: CASGRRQGNTGELFF. Written as DNA, the CDR3 is TGTGCCAGCGGAAGGCGACAGGGAAACACCGGGGAGCTGTTTTTT.

This rearrangement joins TRBV7-9 to TRBJ2-5, with D possibly matching TRBD2 (5 bases). Germline CDR1 and CDR2: SEHNR and FQNEAQ (reference sequence). CDR3 size: 14 residues. Trimming took off 4 bases at V and 4 bases at J, with 13 bases between the two ends. CDR3: CASSSGLEGETQYF. For the CDR3, the DNA is TGTGCCAGCAGCTCAGGTCTAGAGGGAGAGACCCAGTACTTC. Using reference TRBV7-9 and TRBJ2-5 for the parts outside the CDR3, the full variable domain is DTGVSQNPRHKITKRGQNVTFRCDPISEHNRLYWYRQTLGQGPEFLTYFQNEAQLEKSRLLSDRFSAERPKGSFSTLEIQRTEQGDSAMYLCASSSGLEGETQYFGPGTRLLVL.

The rearrangement links TRBV4-1 to TRBJ2-4, with D uncertain. Germline CDR1 and CDR2: MGHRA and YSYEKL. The V and J ends lost 0 bases and 4 bases respectively, with 10 bases between them. This CDR3 comprises 15 residues. CDR3 DNA sequence: TGCGCCAGCAGCCAAGATTCGAACAGAAAAAACATTCAGTACTTC. This translates into CASSQDSNRKNIQYF.

V and J are TRBV7-9 and TRBJ2-7; 8 bases are shared with TRBD1. CDR1 and CDR2 (germline): SEHNR, FQNEAQ (reference sequence). The V segment lost 7 bases and the J segment 0 bases; nucleotides outside the gene matches: 11. CDR3 length equals 16 residues. The CDR3 region has the DNA TGTGCCAGCACCTACCCCGGACAGGGACCCTCCTACGAGCAGTACTTC. It is translated as CASTYPGQGPSYEQYF.

The chain combines TRBV6-5 with TRBJ1-4; 9 bases match TRBD1. The CDR3 has 16 residues. J was trimmed by 7 bases and V by 2 bases; bases with no gene match: 8. Germline V gives CDR1 MNHEY, CDR2 SVGAGI. For the CDR3, the DNA is TGTGCCAGCAGTTACGTCCGACAGGGGGGGGGTGAAAAACTGTTTTTT. Amino acids: CASSYVRQGGGEKLFF.

The chain recombines TRBV6-1 with TRBJ2-7; the D gene is possibly TRBD2 (5 bases). V shed 2 bases and J shed 6 bases, with 11 bases lying between them. The CDR3 sequence is 13 residues long. The germline V gene encodes CDR1 MNHNS and CDR2 SASEGT. CDR3 nucleotide sequence: TGTGCCAGCAGTGAAAGGGCGAGGGTCGAGCAGTACTTC. Its translation is CASSERARVEQYF.

Concerning this clone itself: This specimen includes other DNA sequences encoding the same CDR3. The chain links TRBV2 to TRBJ2-7, with D possibly TRBD2 on 5 matching bases. Germline V gives CDR1 SNHLY, CDR2 FYNNEI. The ends were cut back, 7 bases at V and 1 base at J, with 11 bases in the middle. The CDR3 is 13 amino acids. The CDR3 protein is CASTGGRSYEQYF. The CDR3 DNA sequence: TGTGCCAGCACGGGCGGGCGGTCCTACGAGCAGTACTTC.

This CDR3 is CASSQSTDYSYEQYF. CDR3 bases: TGCGCCAGCAGCCAATCAACGGACTACTCCTACGAGCAGTACTTC. The chain recombines TRBV4-3 with TRBJ2-5; perhaps TRBD2 as D (6 bases). The J call may be wrong; the DNA end is better matched by TRBJ2-7. The V gene's germline CDR1 is LGHNA and CDR2 YSLEER. There are 15 residues in the CDR3.

The chain combines TRBV11-2 with TRBJ1-4; D ambiguous. V lost 5 bases to trimming and J lost 5 bases, with 9 bases between them. Germline assignment: CDR1 SGHAT and CDR2 FQNNGV. The length of the CDR3 is 13 residues. The CDR3 sequence is CASSLLFNEKLFF. The CDR3 DNA follows: TGTGCCAGCAGCCTCTTGTTCAATGAAAAACTGTTTTTT.